This T cell receptor (beta chain) was captured by sequencing in a study of cytomegalovirus exposure and HLA in healthy donors. PCR was performed using 60 Vbeta and 13 Jbeta primers. Method: immunoSEQ multiplex PCR; TCRdb's copy keeps in-frame clones and lacks some. The sample lists about 140,000 clones, over 75% occurring once. The CDR3 runs to 14 residues. The germline gives CDR1 KGHSH, CDR2 LQKENI. Deletions cut 3 bases from V and 1 base from J, with 4 bases between. Points on this clone: As yet, its antigen is unknown. Other DNA sequences in the sample encode the same CDR3.

Study-wide results and caveats: Available immune exposure information was restricted to CMV serostatus only.

The sequence derives from a male donor in good health and CMV-seronegative. The sample consisted of PBMCs. This chain joins TRBV18 and TRBJ2-6, with unresolved D. In nucleotides, the CDR3 is TGTGCCAGCTCACCTTCGTCTGGGGCCAACGTCCTGACTTTC. Translating it yields CASSPSSGANVLTF. Supplemented by reference TRBV18 and TRBJ2-6, the full variable domain reads NAGVMQNPRHLVRRRGQEARLRCSPMKGHSHVYWYRQLPEEGLKFMVYLQKENIIDESGMPKERFSAEFPKEGPSILRIQQVVRGDSAAYFCASSPSSGANVLTFGAGSRLTVL.